Listed here are 18 T cell receptor beta chains from one sample, sequenced in a study of blood T cell repertoires in COVID-19. Data came from immunoSEQ multiplex PCR; TCRdb stores just in-frame clones and leaves some out. The sample holds 200,000 to 300,000 clones, about four fifths seen once. The source material was peripheral blood. These receptors were collected from an elderly woman with acute or convalescent COVID-19.

This sequence joins TRBV19 and TRBJ2-2; tentative D call: TRBD1 (6 bases). With 5 bases removed from V and 9 bases from J, the gap between germline ends came to 19 bases. The CDR3 covers 15 residues. Germline CDR1 is LNHDA and CDR2 is SQIVND (reference sequence). The CDR3 protein is CASSPRQAGSRELFF. CDR3 in DNA: TGTGCCAGTAGTCCCAGACAGGCCGGGTCGAGGGAGCTGTTTTTT.

This sequence joins TRBV5-8 and TRBJ2-7; 7 bases are shared with TRBD1. Germline V gene sequence: CDR1 SGHTS, CDR2 YDEGEE. The CDR3 spans 13 residues. Trimming removed 2 bases from V and 2 bases from J; junction bases left unmatched: 1. CDR3 sequence reads: CASSFRGPYEQYF. In nucleotides, the CDR3 is TGTGCCAGCAGCTTTAGGGGGCCCTACGAGCAGTACTTC.

The chain has TRBV20-1 and TRBJ1-2, with no clear D. V was cut by 6 bases and J by 4 bases, with 9 bases left in between. This CDR3 has 11 residues. Looked up from germline, CDR1 is DFQATT and CDR2 is SNEGSKA (reference sequence). This CDR3 reads CSARSGYGYTF. The CDR3 DNA is TGCAGTGCGCGGAGTGGCTATGGCTACACCTTC.

The chain joins TRBV6-5 to TRBJ1-2, with a possible D match to TRBD1 (5 bases). Germline V gives CDR1 MNHEY, CDR2 SVGAGI. The CDR3 runs 14 residues. Trimming removed 5 bases at V and 4 bases at J, with 14 bases between. CDR3 coding DNA: TGTGCCAGCAGTCCTCGGGGGGTGGGCTATGGCTACACCTTC. Translated: CASSPRGVGYGYTF.

The V call is TRBV11-3, the J call TRBJ2-2, with D uncertain. Germline V gene lookup returns CDR1 SGHNT and CDR2 YENEEA. The CDR3 length is 15 residues. V lost 1 base and J 6 bases, leaving 12 bases between the germline ends. DNA for the CDR3: TGTGCCAGCAGCTTAGTATACGGGTCCCCCGGGGAGCTGTTTTTT. Translating gives CASSLVYGSPGELFF.

The chain carries TRBV11-3 and TRBJ2-5; D is unclear. Germline V lookup: CDR1 SGHNT, CDR2 YENEEA. Trimming left V 3 bases short and J 2 bases short, with 7 bases between. The CDR3 is 13 amino acids. As DNA, the CDR3 is TGTGCCAGCAGCTTTACAGCTCAAGAGACCCAGTACTTC. The encoded protein is CASSFTAQETQYF.

The V gene is TRBV9, the J gene TRBJ1-1; D unclear. The germline gives CDR1 SGDLS, CDR2 YYNGEE. V dropped 3 bases and J dropped 3 bases, with 9 bases sitting between them. CDR3 length: 13 amino acids. The CDR3 DNA reads as TGTGCCAGCAGCGCCCAGGCCCACACTGAAGCTTTCTTT. Translated: CASSAQAHTEAFF.

This clone was observed once. The chain has TRBV5-5 and TRBJ1-2, with D uncertain. Trimming removed 4 bases at V and 8 bases at J, with 15 bases between. The CDR3 spans 13 residues. Germline CDR1 SGHKS, CDR2 YYEKEE (reference sequence). The CDR3 spells CASSPPSAGGYTF. Here the CDR3 DNA reads TGTGCCAGCAGCCCTCCTTCCGCCGGGGGCTACACCTTC.

This clone is a singleton in its sample. The V gene is TRBV5-6, the J gene TRBJ1-3; D unclear. Germline V lookup: CDR1 SGHDT, CDR2 YYEEEE. CDR3 length equals 15 residues. The V and J ends lost 4 bases and 8 bases respectively, with 19 bases between them. As DNA, the CDR3 is TGTGCCAGCAGCCCTAAACGGACGCCGAGGGACACCATATATTTT. Residues: CASSPKRTPRDTIYF.

V usage is TRBV28 and J usage is TRBJ1-2; 7 bases are a match to TRBD1. From germline, CDR1 is MDHEN and CDR2 SYDVKM. This CDR3 has 13 amino acids. V shed 6 bases, J shed 3 bases, and the junction held 4 bases outside the gene matches. The CDR3, as DNA: TGTGCCAGCAGGACAGGGAACGACTATGGCTACACCTTC. It codes for CASRTGNDYGYTF.

This rearrangement joins TRBV18 to TRBJ2-5; 10 nucleotides agree with TRBD1. V lost 3 bases, J lost 5 bases, and 6 bases stayed unmatched. Germline V CDR1 and CDR2: KGHSH, LQKENI. There are 15 residues in the CDR3. CDR3 nucleotides: TGTGCCAGCTCACCCGGGACAGGGGCGGCGGAGACCCAGTACTTC. Protein product: CASSPGTGAAETQYF.

This rearrangement joins TRBV5-5 to TRBJ1-4; no definite D call. The V and J ends lost 0 bases and 8 bases respectively, with 8 bases between them. Germline CDR1 SGHKS, CDR2 YYEKEE (reference sequence). CDR3 length: 13 residues. The CDR3 sequence is CASSLAGGEKLFF. CDR3 bases: TGTGCCAGCAGCTTGGCGGGAGGAGAAAAACTGTTTTTT.

The chain employs TRBV7-2 and TRBJ2-5, with TRBD2 matching over 11 bases. V was clipped by 5 bases and J by 5 bases; unmatched bases: 10. Per germline, CDR1 SGHTA and CDR2 FQGNSA. The CDR3 extends over 16 amino acids. DNA of the CDR3: TGTGCCAGCAGCCTCGATAGCGGGGGGGCGTGGGAGACCCAGTACTTC. Residues: CASSLDSGGAWETQYF.

The J gene is TRBJ1-1, the V gene TRBV18, with 7 positions matching TRBD1. Trimming cost V 4 bases and J 1 base; bases outside gene matches: 6. Germline assignment: CDR1 KGHSH and CDR2 LQKENI. CDR3 length: 15 amino acids. CDR3 sequence reads: CASSQGGSPNTEAFF. Here the CDR3 DNA reads TGTGCCAGCTCACAAGGGGGCAGCCCGAACACTGAAGCTTTCTTT.

The chain recombines TRBV30 with TRBJ2-2; 8 bases agree with TRBD1. Germline loops: CDR1 GTSNPN, CDR2 SVGIG (reference sequence). V trimming: 4 bases; J trimming: 8 bases; junction bases outside the gene matches: 21. This CDR3 is built from 18 residues. In DNA, the CDR3 is TGTGCCTGGAAATTTGATCGCAGGGGGCTCCTTTCAAGGGGGGAGCTGTTTTTT. Protein: CAWKFDRRGLLSRGELFF.

This clone was found a few times. Other DNA sequences in the same sample also yield this CDR3. The chain joins TRBV28 to TRBJ1-1, with D unresolved. The CDR3 extends over 12 amino acids. Trimming removed 5 bases from V and 1 base from J, with 5 bases in between. Germline V gives CDR1 MDHEN, CDR2 SYDVKM. CDR3 sequence: CASSTGNTEAFF. The CDR3 bases are TGTGCCAGCAGTACCGGGAACACTGAAGCTTTCTTT.

This clone was picked up a small number of times. The rearrangement uses TRBV7-3 and TRBJ1-6; 8 positions match TRBD1. This CDR3 region has 14 residues. Per the germline V gene, CDR1 is SGHTA and CDR2 is FQGTGA. The V gene end was trimmed by 4 bases and the J gene end by 7 bases; junction bases not matched to a gene: 3. The CDR3 nucleotides read TGTGCCAGCAGCTCCAGGGGGCCGAATTCACCCCTCCACTTT. Amino acid sequence: CASSSRGPNSPLHF.

The genes are TRBV27 and TRBJ2-3, with 8 bases identical to TRBD2. From germline, CDR1 is MNHEY and CDR2 SMNVEV (reference sequence). CDR3 size: 18 residues. V lost 2 bases and J lost 9; bases outside the gene matches: 19. This CDR3 is CASSLTGQRGPLPRTQYF. The CDR3 coding sequence is TGTGCCAGCAGTTTAACGGGTCAGCGGGGGCCTCTTCCACGAACGCAGTATTTT.